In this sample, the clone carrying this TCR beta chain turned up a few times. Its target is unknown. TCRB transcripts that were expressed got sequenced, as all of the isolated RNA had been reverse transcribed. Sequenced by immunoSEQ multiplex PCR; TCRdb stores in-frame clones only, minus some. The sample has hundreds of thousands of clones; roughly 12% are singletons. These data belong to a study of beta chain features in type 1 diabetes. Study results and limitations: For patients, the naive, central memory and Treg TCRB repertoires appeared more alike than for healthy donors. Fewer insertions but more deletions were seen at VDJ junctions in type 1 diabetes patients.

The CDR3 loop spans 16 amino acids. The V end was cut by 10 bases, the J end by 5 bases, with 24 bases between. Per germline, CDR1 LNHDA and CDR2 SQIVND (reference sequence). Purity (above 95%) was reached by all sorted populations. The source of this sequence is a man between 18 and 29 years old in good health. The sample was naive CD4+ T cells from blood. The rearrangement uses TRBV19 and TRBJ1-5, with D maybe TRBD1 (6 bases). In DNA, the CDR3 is TGTGCCATCAGAGGGGGGGGCCGGTTCGAGGATCAGCCCCAGCATTTT. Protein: CAIRGGGRFEDQPQHF. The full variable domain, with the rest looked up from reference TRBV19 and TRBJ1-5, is DGGITQSPKYLFRKEGQNVTLSCEQNLNHDAMYWYRQDPGQGLRLIYYSQIVNDFQKGDIAEGYSVSREKKESFPLTVTSAQKNPTAFYLCAIRGGGRFEDQPQHFGDGTRLSIL.